This T cell receptor (beta chain) was observed in a study of CD8 T cells in Susac syndrome. RNA, at about 0.5 to 1 ug, was reverse transcribed with random hexamers. TCRdb re-called the immunoSEQ multiplex PCR reads with MiXCR, one entry per CDR3 protein. The table has over 200,000 distinct CDR3 sequences, approximately 95% seen once. The CDR3 covers 14 residues. Germline lookup yields CDR1 SGDLS and CDR2 YYNGEE. Trimming took 4 bases from V and 5 from J, leaving 13 bases between them. The source is a human donor with multiple sclerosis. Sequenced sample: CD4+ T cells from PBMCs. The chain recombines TRBV9 with TRBJ2-1, with D perhaps TRBD1 or TRBD2 (5 bases each). DNA of the CDR3: TGTGCCAGCAGCCCCTCCGGGGCTAACAATGAGCAGTTCTTC. Its protein is CASSPSGANNEQFF.